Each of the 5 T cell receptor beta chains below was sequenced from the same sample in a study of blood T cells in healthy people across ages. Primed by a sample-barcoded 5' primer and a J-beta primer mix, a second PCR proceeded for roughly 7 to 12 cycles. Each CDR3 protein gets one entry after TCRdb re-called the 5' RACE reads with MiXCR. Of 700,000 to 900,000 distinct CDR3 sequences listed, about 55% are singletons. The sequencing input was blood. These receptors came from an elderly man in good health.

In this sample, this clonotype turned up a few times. CDR3: CASSLSPGSEQYF. The CDR3 nucleotides are TGTGCCAGCAGCTTAAGCCCTGGCTCCGAGCAGTACTTC. The rearrangement joins TRBV7-3 to TRBJ2-7, with D hard to call. Germline V gene lookup returns CDR1 SGHTA and CDR2 FQGTGA. The V end lost 1 base, the J end lost 6 bases, and 10 bases lay between the germline ends. The CDR3 has 13 amino acids.

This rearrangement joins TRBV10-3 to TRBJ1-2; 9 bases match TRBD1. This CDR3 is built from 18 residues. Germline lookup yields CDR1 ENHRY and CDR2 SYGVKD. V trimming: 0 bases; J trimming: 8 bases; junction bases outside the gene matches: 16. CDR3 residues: CAISESTRRDRELRGYTF. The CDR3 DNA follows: TGTGCCATCAGTGAGTCGACCCGACGGGACAGGGAGTTAAGAGGCTACACCTTC.

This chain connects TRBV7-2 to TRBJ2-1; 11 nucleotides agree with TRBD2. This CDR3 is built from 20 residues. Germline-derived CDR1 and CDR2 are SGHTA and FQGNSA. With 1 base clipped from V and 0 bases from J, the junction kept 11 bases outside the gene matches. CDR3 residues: CASSLVTGLAVTSSYNEQFF. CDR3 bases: TGTGCCAGCAGCTTAGTGACGGGACTAGCGGTTACTAGCTCCTACAATGAGCAGTTCTTC.

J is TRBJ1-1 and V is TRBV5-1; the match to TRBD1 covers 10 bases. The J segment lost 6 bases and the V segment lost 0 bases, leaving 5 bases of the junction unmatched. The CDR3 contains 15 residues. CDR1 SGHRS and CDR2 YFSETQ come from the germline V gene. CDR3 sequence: CASSLAGTGAAEAFF. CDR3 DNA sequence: TGCGCCAGCAGCTTGGCCGGGACAGGGGCAGCTGAAGCTTTCTTT.

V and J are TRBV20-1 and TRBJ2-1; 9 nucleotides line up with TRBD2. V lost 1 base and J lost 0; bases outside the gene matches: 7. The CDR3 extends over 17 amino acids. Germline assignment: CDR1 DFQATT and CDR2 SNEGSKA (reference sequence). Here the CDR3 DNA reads TGCAGTGCTAGAGTACAGAGCGGGAGGTTCTCCTACAATGAGCAGTTCTTC. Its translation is CSARVQSGRFSYNEQFF.